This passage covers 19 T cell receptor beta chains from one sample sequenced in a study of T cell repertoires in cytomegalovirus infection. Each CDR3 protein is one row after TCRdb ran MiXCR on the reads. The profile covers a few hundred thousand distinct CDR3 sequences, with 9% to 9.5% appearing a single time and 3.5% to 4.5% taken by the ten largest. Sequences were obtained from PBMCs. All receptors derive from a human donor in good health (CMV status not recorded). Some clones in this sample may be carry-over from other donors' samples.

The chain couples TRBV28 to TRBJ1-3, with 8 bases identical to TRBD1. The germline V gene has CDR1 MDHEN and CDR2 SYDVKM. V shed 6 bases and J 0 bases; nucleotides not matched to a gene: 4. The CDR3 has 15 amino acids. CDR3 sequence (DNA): TGTGCCAGCAGCCCAGGGACAGGCTCTGGAAACACCATATATTTT. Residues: CASSPGTGSGNTIYF.

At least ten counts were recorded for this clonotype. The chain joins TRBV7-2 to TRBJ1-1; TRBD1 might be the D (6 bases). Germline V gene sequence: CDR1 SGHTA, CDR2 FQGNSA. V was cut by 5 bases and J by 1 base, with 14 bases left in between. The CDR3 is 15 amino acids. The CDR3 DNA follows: TGTGCCAGCAGCCAACAGGGTGGGAAGAACACTGAAGCTTTCTTT. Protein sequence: CASSQQGGKNTEAFF.

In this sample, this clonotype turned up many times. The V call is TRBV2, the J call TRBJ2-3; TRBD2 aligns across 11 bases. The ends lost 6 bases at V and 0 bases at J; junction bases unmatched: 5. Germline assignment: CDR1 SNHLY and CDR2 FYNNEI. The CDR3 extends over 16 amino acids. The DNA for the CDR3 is TGTGCCAGCAGCGGGACTAGCGGCGGAAGCACAGATACGCAGTATTTT. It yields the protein CASSGTSGGSTDTQYF. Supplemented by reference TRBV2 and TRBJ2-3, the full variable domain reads EPEVTQTPSHQVTQMGQEVILRCVPISNHLYFYWYRQILGQKVEFLVSFYNNEISEKSEIFDDQFSVERPDGSNFTLKIRSTKLEDSAMYFCASSGTSGGSTDTQYFGPGTRLTVL.

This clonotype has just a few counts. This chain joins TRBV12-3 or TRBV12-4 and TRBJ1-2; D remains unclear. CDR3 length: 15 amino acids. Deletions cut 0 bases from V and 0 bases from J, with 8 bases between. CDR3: CASSLASGANYGYTF. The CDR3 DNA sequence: TGTGCCAGCAGTTTAGCGAGTGGAGCTAACTATGGCTACACCTTC.

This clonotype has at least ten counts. The CDR3 is CASSLRQPSSYEQYF. DNA for the CDR3: TGTGCCAGCAGTTTACGGCAGCCAAGCTCCTACGAGCAGTACTTC. The chain couples TRBV12-3 or TRBV12-4 to TRBJ2-7; the D is unclear. The CDR3 consists of 15 residues. V was shortened by 2 bases and J by 0 bases, with 11 bases between the two germline ends.

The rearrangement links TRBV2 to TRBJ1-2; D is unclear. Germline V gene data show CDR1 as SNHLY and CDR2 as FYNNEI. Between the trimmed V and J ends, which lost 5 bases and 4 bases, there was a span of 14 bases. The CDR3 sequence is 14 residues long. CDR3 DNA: TGTGCCAGCAGTCTGACCCTCGGGAGCTATGGCTACACCTTC. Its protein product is CASSLTLGSYGYTF.

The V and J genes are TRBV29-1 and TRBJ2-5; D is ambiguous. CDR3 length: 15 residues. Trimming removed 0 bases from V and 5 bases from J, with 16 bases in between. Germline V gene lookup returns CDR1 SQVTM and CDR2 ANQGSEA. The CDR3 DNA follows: TGCAGCGTTGAAGATGGGCTTCTGGGTACGGAGACCCAGTACTTC. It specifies CSVEDGLLGTETQYF.

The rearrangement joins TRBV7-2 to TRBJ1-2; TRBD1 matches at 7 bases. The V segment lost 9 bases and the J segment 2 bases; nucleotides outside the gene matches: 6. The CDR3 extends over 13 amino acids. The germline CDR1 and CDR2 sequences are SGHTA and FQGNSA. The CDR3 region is CARGEGANYGYTF. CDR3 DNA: TGTGCCAGGGGGGAGGGGGCGAACTATGGCTACACCTTC.

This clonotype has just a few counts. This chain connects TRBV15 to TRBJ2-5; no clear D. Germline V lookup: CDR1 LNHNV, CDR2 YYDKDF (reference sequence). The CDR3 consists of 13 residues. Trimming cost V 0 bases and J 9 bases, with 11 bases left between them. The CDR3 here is CATSRDVEGAQYF. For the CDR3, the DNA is TGTGCCACCAGCAGAGATGTGGAAGGAGCCCAGTACTTC.

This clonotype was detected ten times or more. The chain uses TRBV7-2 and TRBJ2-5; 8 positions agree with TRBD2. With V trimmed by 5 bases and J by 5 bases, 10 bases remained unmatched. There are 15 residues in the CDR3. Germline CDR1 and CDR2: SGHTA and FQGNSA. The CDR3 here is CASSLSPGGPETQYF. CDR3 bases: TGTGCCAGCAGCCTAAGCCCGGGGGGGCCGGAGACCCAGTACTTC.

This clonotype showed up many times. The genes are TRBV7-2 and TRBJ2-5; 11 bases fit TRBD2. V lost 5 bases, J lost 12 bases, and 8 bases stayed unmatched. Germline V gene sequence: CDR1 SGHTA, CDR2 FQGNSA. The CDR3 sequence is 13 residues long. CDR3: CASSSSSGGPKYF. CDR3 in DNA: TGTGCCAGCAGCAGTTCTAGCGGGGGGCCTAAGTACTTC. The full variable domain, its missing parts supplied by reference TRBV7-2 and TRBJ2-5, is GAGVSQSPSNKVTEKGKDVELRCDPISGHTALYWYRQSLGQGLEFLIYFQGNSAPDKSGLPSDRFSAERTGGSVSTLTIQRTQQEDSAVYLCASSSSSGGPKYFGPGTRLLVL.

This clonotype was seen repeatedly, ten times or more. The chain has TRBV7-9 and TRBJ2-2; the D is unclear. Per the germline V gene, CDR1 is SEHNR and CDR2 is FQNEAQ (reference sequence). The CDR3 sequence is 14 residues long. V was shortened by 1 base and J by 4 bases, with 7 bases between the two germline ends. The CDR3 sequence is CASSLEQLTGELFF. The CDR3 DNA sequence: TGTGCCAGCAGCTTAGAACAGCTCACCGGGGAGCTGTTTTTT.

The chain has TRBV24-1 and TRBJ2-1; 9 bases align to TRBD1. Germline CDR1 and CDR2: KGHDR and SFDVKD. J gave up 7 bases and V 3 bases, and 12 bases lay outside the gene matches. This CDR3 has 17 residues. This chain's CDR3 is CATSDPMGTGGKNEQFF. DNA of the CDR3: TGTGCCACCAGTGATCCCATGGGAACAGGGGGCAAAAATGAGCAGTTCTTC.

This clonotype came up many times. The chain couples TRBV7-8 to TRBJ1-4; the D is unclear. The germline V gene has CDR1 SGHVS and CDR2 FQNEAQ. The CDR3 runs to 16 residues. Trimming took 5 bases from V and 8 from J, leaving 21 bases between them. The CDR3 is CASSPLRVVGREKLFF. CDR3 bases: TGTGCCAGCAGCCCCCTTAGAGTAGTAGGAAGGGAAAAACTGTTTTTT.

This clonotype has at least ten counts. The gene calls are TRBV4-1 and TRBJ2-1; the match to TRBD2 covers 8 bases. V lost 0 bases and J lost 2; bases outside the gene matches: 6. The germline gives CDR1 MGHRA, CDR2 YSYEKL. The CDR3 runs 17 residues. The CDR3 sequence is CASSQEDGREAYNEQFF. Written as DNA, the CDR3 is TGCGCCAGCAGCCAAGAGGACGGGAGGGAGGCCTACAATGAGCAGTTCTTC.

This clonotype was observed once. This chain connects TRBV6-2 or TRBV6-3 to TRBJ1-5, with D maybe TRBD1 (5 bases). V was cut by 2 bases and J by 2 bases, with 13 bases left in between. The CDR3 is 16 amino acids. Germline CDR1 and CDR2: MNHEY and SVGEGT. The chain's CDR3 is CASSYRRGAGNQPQHF. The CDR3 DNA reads TGTGCCAGCAGTTACCGCCGAGGGGCGGGCAATCAGCCCCAGCATTTT.

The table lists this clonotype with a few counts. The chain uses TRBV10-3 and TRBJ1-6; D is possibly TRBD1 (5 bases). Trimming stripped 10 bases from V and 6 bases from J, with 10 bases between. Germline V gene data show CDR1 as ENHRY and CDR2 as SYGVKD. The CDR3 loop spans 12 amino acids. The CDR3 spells CATRQSNSPLHF. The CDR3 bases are TGTGCCACGCGACAGAGTAATTCACCCCTCCACTTT.

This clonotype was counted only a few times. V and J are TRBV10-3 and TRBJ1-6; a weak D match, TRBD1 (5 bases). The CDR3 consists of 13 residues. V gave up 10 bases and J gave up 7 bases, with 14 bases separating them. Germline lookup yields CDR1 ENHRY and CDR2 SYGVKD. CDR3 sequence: CATAATDNSPLHF. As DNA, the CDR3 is TGTGCCACTGCGGCGACAGACAATTCACCCCTCCACTTT.

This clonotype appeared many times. The CDR3 sequence is CASSLEWVRTHEQYF. In DNA, the CDR3 is TGTGCCAGCAGCTTAGAATGGGTCCGAACTCACGAGCAGTACTTC. The V gene is TRBV11-2, the J gene TRBJ2-7; D unclear. Per germline, CDR1 SGHAT and CDR2 FQNNGV. Trimming cost V 0 bases and J 5 bases, with 14 bases left between them. This CDR3 is built from 15 residues.